One and the same sample provided the 8 T cell receptor beta chains below, sequenced in a study of T-cell memory formation after mild COVID-19. TCRdb analysed the 5' RACE reads with MiXCR anew, one entry per CDR3 protein. The sample includes 250,000 to 350,000 distinct CDR3 sequences, roughly 15% of them seen just once. The sequenced sample was PBMCs or a T cell subset sorted from them (not recorded which). Receptors were obtained from a man younger than 35 who had mild COVID-19 (a few samples of this study predate the infection). Cell type and time point are not known.

This clonotype was found a few times. The chain carries TRBV6-2 or TRBV6-3 and TRBJ1-5; D is possibly TRBD1 (5 bases). From germline, CDR1 is MNHEY and CDR2 SVGEGT. This CDR3 contains 17 residues. Trimming shortened V by 2 bases and J by 5 bases, and 19 bases separated the two germline ends. This CDR3 is CASSYRGDEGSDQPQHF. CDR3 nucleotides: TGTGCCAGCAGTTACCGAGGGGACGAGGGTTCGGATCAGCCCCAGCATTTT.

The chain employs TRBV12-3 or TRBV12-4 and TRBJ1-1; D is perhaps TRBD1 (5 bases). The CDR3 totals 14 residues. Trimming shortened V by 5 bases and J by 4 bases, and 14 bases separated the two germline ends. CDR3 region: CASSTREGGTEAFF. In DNA, the CDR3 is TGTGCCAGCAGTACCAGGGAGGGTGGCACTGAAGCTTTCTTT.

This clonotype was seen more than once but under ten times. The V and J genes are TRBV21-1 and TRBJ2-7. TRBV21-1 is a pseudogene segment. This CDR3 comprises 16 residues. The CDR3 reads CASSKEEIVPILEQYV. In DNA, the CDR3 is TGTGCCAGCAGCAAAGAGGAGATTGTGCCGATCTTAGAGCAGTACGTC.

The V call is TRBV4-3, the J call TRBJ1-5, with a possible D match to TRBD1 (5 bases). V gave up 0 bases and J gave up 3 bases, with 9 bases separating them. CDR1 is LGHNA, CDR2 YSLEER, per germline. The CDR3 runs to 15 residues. The CDR3, as DNA: TGCGCCAGCAGCCAAGACCCGACAGTCAATCAGCCCCAGCATTTT. It is translated as CASSQDPTVNQPQHF.

The sample holds many counts of this clonotype. The chain recombines TRBV29-1 with TRBJ1-2, with D unclear. Between the trimmed V and J ends, which lost 4 bases and 5 bases, there was a span of 14 bases. Germline V gene lookup returns CDR1 SQVTM and CDR2 ANQGSEA. CDR3 size: 13 residues. The chain's CDR3 is CSVGEPTPYGYTF. In DNA, the CDR3 is TGCAGCGTTGGAGAGCCGACCCCTTATGGCTACACCTTC.

Here the CDR3 DNA reads TGTGCCAGCAGCTTGGGGATAGTTGGGCAGGATACGCAGTATTTT. Translated, it gives CASSLGIVGQDTQYF. The chain is built from TRBV5-6 and TRBJ2-3, with unresolved D. The ends were cut back, 0 bases at V and 6 bases at J, with 14 bases in the middle. The CDR3 has 15 residues. Germline lookup yields CDR1 SGHDT and CDR2 YYEEEE. Together with reference TRBV5-6 and TRBJ2-3, the CDR3 gives the full variable domain: DAGVTQSPTHLIKTRGQQVTLRCSPKSGHDTVSWYQQALGQGPQFIFQYYEEEERQRGNFPDRFSGHQFPNYSSELNVNALLLGDSALYLCASSLGIVGQDTQYFGPGTRLTVL.

This clonotype was observed a handful of times. The chain is built from TRBV5-1 and TRBJ1-6, with 7 bases matching TRBD1. The trim removed 1 base at V and 6 bases at J, leaving 4 bases unmatched. This CDR3 is 15 amino acids long. CDR1 SGHRS and CDR2 YFSETQ come from the germline V gene. CDR3 region: CASSLTGEINSPLHF. CDR3 DNA: TGCGCCAGCAGCTTGACAGGGGAGATTAATTCACCCCTCCACTTT.

As to this clonotype: Germline and junction disagree at one end, which may indicate a read error. The chain recombines TRBV12-3 or TRBV12-4 with TRBJ2-2; TRBD2 aligns across 7 bases. The CDR3 length is 15 residues. In DNA form, the CDR3 reads TGTGCCGGCAGAACGGCTAGCGGTTCGGGAGGGGAGCTGTTTTTT. It translates to CAGRTASGSGGELFF.